Below are 28 T cell receptor beta chains sequenced from a single sample in a study of T cell responses to AZD1222 COVID-19 vaccine. The protocol was immunoSEQ multiplex PCR, while the TCRdb copy is restricted to in-frame clones and leaves out a portion. The profile covers about 60,000 clones, with 84% appearing a single time and under 7.5% taken by the ten largest. Specimen: peripheral blood, collected on day 0 of AZD1222 vaccination. The receptors originated from an adult in good health.

The chain combines TRBV19 with TRBJ2-7, with a possible D match to TRBD1 (6 bases). The germline V gene encodes CDR1 LNHDA and CDR2 SQIVND (reference sequence). The ends were cut back, 4 bases at V and 2 bases at J, with 15 bases in the middle. The CDR3 contains 15 residues. CDR3 bases: TGTGCCAGTAGTAGGGCAGGGCAGGGGACCTACGAGCAGTACTTC. Protein product: CASSRAGQGTYEQYF. The complete variable domain, with remaining parts taken from reference TRBV19 and TRBJ2-7, reads DGGITQSPKYLFRKEGQNVTLSCEQNLNHDAMYWYRQDPGQGLRLIYYSQIVNDFQKGDIAEGYSVSREKKESFPLTVTSAQKNPTAFYLCASSRAGQGTYEQYFGPGTRLTVT.

The chain is built from TRBV4-1 and TRBJ1-4, with 7 bases matching TRBD1. CDR3 length: 15 residues. V shed 2 bases and J 3 bases; nucleotides not matched to a gene: 3. Germline lookup yields CDR1 MGHRA and CDR2 YSYEKL. In DNA form, the CDR3 reads TGCGCCAGCAGCCAATTAGACAGGGCTAATGAAAAACTGTTTTTT. Residues: CASSQLDRANEKLFF.

The chain joins TRBV11-2 to TRBJ1-4; 7 bases align to TRBD1. The CDR3 loop spans 14 amino acids. V was clipped by 5 bases and J by 3 bases; unmatched bases: 3. The V gene's germline CDR1 is SGHAT and CDR2 FQNNGV. CDR3 residues: CASSLGQANEKLFF. For the CDR3, the DNA is TGTGCCAGCAGCCTCGGACAGGCTAATGAAAAACTGTTTTTT. Supplemented by reference TRBV11-2 and TRBJ1-4, the full variable domain reads EAGVAQSPRYKIIEKRQSVAFWCNPISGHATLYWYQQILGQGPKLLIQFQNNGVVDDSQLPKDRFSAERLKGVDSTLKIQPAKLEDSAVYLCASSLGQANEKLFFGSGTQLSVL.

In this sample, this clone turned up once. The rearrangement uses TRBV27 and TRBJ1-1; D is ambiguous. V lost 0 bases to trimming and J lost 0 bases, with 8 bases between them. The germline gives CDR1 MNHEY, CDR2 SMNVEV (reference sequence). The CDR3 runs to 15 residues. The CDR3 is CASSLSRLLNTEAFF. The DNA for the CDR3 is TGTGCCAGCAGTTTATCCCGTCTCCTGAACACTGAAGCTTTCTTT.

In its sample, this clone was seen a few times. This chain connects TRBV7-8 to TRBJ1-6; weak D call: TRBD1 (6 bases). The V end was cut by 5 bases, the J end by 7 bases, with 12 bases between. The CDR3 spans 14 residues. CDR1 and CDR2 (germline): SGHVS, FQNEAQ. The CDR3 loop reads CASSVGQPNSPLHF. The CDR3 DNA follows: TGTGCCAGCAGCGTTGGACAGCCGAATTCACCCCTCCACTTT.

The chain employs TRBV5-1 and TRBJ2-7; tentative D call: TRBD1 (5 bases). The CDR3 sequence is 13 residues long. CDR1 is SGHRS, CDR2 YFSETQ, per germline. Trimming pared 5 bases from V and 0 bases from J, leaving 9 bases between. The CDR3 region has the DNA TGCGCCAGCAGAGAGACAGTCTCCTACGAGCAGTACTTC. Its translation: CASRETVSYEQYF.

The rearrangement joins TRBV11-2 to TRBJ1-1; D is ambiguous. CDR1 is SGHAT, CDR2 FQNNGV, per germline. V dropped 3 bases and J dropped 3 bases, with 17 bases sitting between them. There are 16 residues in the CDR3. DNA of the CDR3: TGTGCCAGCAGCTTGGTTGTCGGCCGGTCGGACACTGAAGCTTTCTTT. Protein sequence: CASSLVVGRSDTEAFF.

The rearrangement joins TRBV18 to TRBJ1-5; a possible D gene is TRBD1 (6 bases). The CDR3 sequence is 14 residues long. V shed 1 base and J shed 7 bases, with 11 bases lying between them. The V gene's germline CDR1 is KGHSH and CDR2 LQKENI. The CDR3 loop is CASSPLGAGQPQHF. In nucleotides, the CDR3 is TGTGCCAGCTCACCACTGGGGGCAGGGCAGCCCCAGCATTTT.

The CDR3 DNA reads as TGTGCCAGCTCACCCTCGGGACTCTGGGGCGAGCAGTACTTC. As protein: CASSPSGLWGEQYF. The chain carries TRBV18 and TRBJ2-7; TRBD2 is a possible D gene (6 bases). The V gene's germline CDR1 is KGHSH and CDR2 LQKENI. V was shortened by 3 bases and J by 6 bases, with 15 bases between the two germline ends. The CDR3 runs 14 residues.

The CDR3 nucleotides are TGTGCCAGTAGGGAGACAGCCTATAATTCACCCCTCCACTTT. Translating it yields CASRETAYNSPLHF. This chain uses TRBV19 with TRBJ1-6; D might be TRBD1 (5 bases). The germline CDR1 and CDR2 sequences are LNHDA and SQIVND (reference sequence). Trimming took 6 bases from V and 2 from J, leaving 8 bases between them. There are 14 residues in the CDR3.

There are a few counts of this clone. The genes are TRBV7-6 and TRBJ1-3; possibly TRBD1 for D (5 bases). The CDR3 loop spans 16 amino acids. V was shortened by 6 bases and J by 1 base, with 16 bases between the two germline ends. The germline gives CDR1 SGHVS, CDR2 FNYEAQ. CDR3 loop: CASRSGTPSSGNTIYF. CDR3 DNA sequence: TGTGCCAGCAGATCTGGGACTCCCTCTTCTGGAAACACCATATATTTT.

The V and J genes are TRBV14 and TRBJ2-7; D is unclear. V lost 0 bases, J lost 5 bases, and 14 bases lay in between. CDR1 is SGHDN and CDR2 is FVKESK in the germline V gene. The CDR3 is 15 residues long. In DNA form, the CDR3 reads TGTGCCAGCAGCCAAGAAAAGGCCGTAGTCCACGAGCAGTACTTC. It translates to CASSQEKAVVHEQYF.

The chain couples TRBV6-5 to TRBJ2-7; D possibly corresponds to TRBD1 (5 bases). This CDR3 is 12 amino acids long. The ends were cut back, 0 bases at V and 7 bases at J, with 7 bases in the middle. Germline CDR1 reads MNHEY; CDR2 reads SVGAGI. The CDR3 nucleotides read TGTGCCAGCAGTTACTCGAACAGGGAGCAGTACTTC. Its translation: CASSYSNREQYF.

CDR3 DNA sequence: TGCGCCAGCAGCCAAGGTATAGCGGGGGGGAACTCCGAGCAGTACTTC. This codes for CASSQGIAGGNSEQYF. The gene calls are TRBV4-1 and TRBJ2-7, with 11 bases aligning to TRBD2. The CDR3 loop spans 16 amino acids. V lost 1 base, J lost 6 bases, and 8 bases stayed unmatched. CDR1 is MGHRA and CDR2 is YSYEKL in the germline V gene.

This sequence joins TRBV2 and TRBJ2-1, with 9 positions matching TRBD2. V lost 1 base, J lost 5 bases, and 3 bases stayed unmatched. CDR1 SNHLY and CDR2 FYNNEI come from the germline V gene. The CDR3 totals 15 residues. The CDR3 DNA reads TGTGCCAGCAGTGAAGGTGCGGGGGGGAACAATGAGCAGTTCTTC. It encodes CASSEGAGGNNEQFF.

The CDR3 DNA follows: TGTGCCAGCAGCCAAGGGTACTCTACCCGGGAGACCCAGTACTTC. It codes for CASSQGYSTRETQYF. This chain joins TRBV14 and TRBJ2-5; D is uncertain. Trimming left V 1 base short and J 5 bases short, with 14 bases between. Germline V gene data show CDR1 as SGHDN and CDR2 as FVKESK. This CDR3 is built from 15 residues.

The genes are TRBV4-3 and TRBJ1-4; unclear D gene. V was pared by 0 bases and J by 8 bases, with 7 bases between. The CDR3 is 13 amino acids. CDR1 and CDR2 (germline): LGHNA, YSLEER. The DNA for the CDR3 is TGCGCCAGCAGCCAAGATGGTCGGGAAAAACTGTTTTTT. This gives the protein CASSQDGREKLFF.

The genes are TRBV5-4 and TRBJ2-2, with TRBD1 matching over 8 bases. Germline values: CDR1 SGHNT, CDR2 YYREEE (reference sequence). V dropped 1 base and J dropped 6; count of bases not matched to a gene: 5. The CDR3 loop spans 15 amino acids. CDR3: CASSLMQGASGELFF. The CDR3 nucleotides are TGTGCCAGCAGCTTGATGCAGGGGGCCTCCGGGGAGCTGTTTTTT.

The rearrangement links TRBV5-4 to TRBJ2-5, with a tentative D call TRBD1 (7 bases). CDR1 is SGHNT, CDR2 YYREEE, per germline (reference sequence). The CDR3 is 15 residues long. The V and J ends lost 0 bases and 4 bases respectively, with 13 bases between them. In DNA, the CDR3 is TGTGCCAGCAGCTTGGCCAAGCAGGGGGGAGAGACCCAGTACTTC. Its protein is CASSLAKQGGETQYF.

This clone was observed a handful of times. The chain has TRBV4-3 and TRBJ2-2; D is undetermined. Trimming stripped 4 bases from V and 1 base from J, with 10 bases between. In germline, CDR1 is LGHNA, CDR2 YSLEER. The CDR3 is 15 residues long. CDR3 in amino acids: CASSREERNTGELFF. For the CDR3, the DNA is TGCGCCAGCAGCCGAGAGGAACGGAACACCGGGGAGCTGTTTTTT.

V usage is TRBV7-9 and J usage is TRBJ1-1, with D possibly matching TRBD1 (5 bases). CDR1 SEHNR and CDR2 FQNEAQ come from the germline V gene (reference sequence). The CDR3 covers 14 residues. Trimming removed 5 bases from V and 7 bases from J, with 17 bases in between. The CDR3 region has the DNA TGTGCCAGCAGCCTGGGACCCCCGAAGAGTGAAGCTTTCTTT. Its translation: CASSLGPPKSEAFF.

This clone was seen more than once but under ten times. V and J are TRBV3-1 (or the pseudogene TRBV3-2) and TRBJ2-5; 9 bases are shared with TRBD2. J lost 0 bases, V lost 1 base, and 3 bases had no gene match. CDR1 and CDR2 (germline): LGHDT, YNNKEL (reference sequence). The length of the CDR3 is 16 residues. The CDR3 nucleotides read TGTGCCAGCAGCCAAGCGCCTAGCGGGGACCAAGAGACCCAGTACTTC. Its translation: CASSQAPSGDQETQYF.

This sequence joins TRBV4-2 and TRBJ1-6; tentative D call: TRBD1 (6 bases). The CDR3 length is 15 residues. The V gene lost 1 base and the J gene lost 6 bases, with 10 bases spanning the gap. Germline V gene sequence: CDR1 LGHNA, CDR2 YNFKEQ. The CDR3 nucleotides are TGTGCCAGCAGCCAAGGAGGACAGCCTAATTCACCCCTCCACTTT. This encodes CASSQGGQPNSPLHF.

The rearrangement links TRBV7-9 to TRBJ1-5, with a tentative D call TRBD1 (5 bases). CDR1 SEHNR and CDR2 FQNEAQ come from the germline V gene (reference sequence). This CDR3 comprises 17 residues. Trimming removed 5 bases from V and 3 bases from J, with 20 bases in between. The CDR3 nucleotides are TGTGCCAGCAGCCGTTCCGGGACGGAGTTTAACAATCAGCCCCAGCATTTT. The encoded protein is CASSRSGTEFNNQPQHF.

V and J are TRBV30 and TRBJ2-1; 8 bases match TRBD2. This CDR3 has 17 residues. Trimming cost V 0 bases and J 6 bases; bases outside gene matches: 13. Looked up from germline, CDR1 is GTSNPN and CDR2 is SVGIG (reference sequence). The DNA of the CDR3 is TGTGCCTGGAGTGTGGGGTCTAGCGGGTATGCTTTCAATGAGCAGTTCTTC. It specifies CAWSVGSSGYAFNEQFF.

This rearrangement joins TRBV7-9 to TRBJ2-5; D call uncertain. Germline V gene sequence: CDR1 SEHNR, CDR2 FQNEAQ (reference sequence). The CDR3 spans 13 residues. The V and J ends lost 4 bases and 5 bases respectively, with 11 bases between them. The CDR3 protein is CASSSRGPETQYF. CDR3 nucleotides: TGTGCCAGCAGCTCACGCGGTCCGGAGACCCAGTACTTC.

J is TRBJ1-2 and V is TRBV9; D gene uncertain. Trimming stripped 6 bases from V and 3 bases from J, with 9 bases between. This CDR3 comprises 12 residues. Germline lookup yields CDR1 SGDLS and CDR2 YYNGEE. The CDR3 coding sequence is TGTGCCAGCACCCCTCAGGACTATGGCTACACCTTC. Amino acid sequence: CASTPQDYGYTF.

V and J are TRBV2 and TRBJ1-4, with D unclear. The CDR3 runs 12 residues. Germline V gene lookup returns CDR1 SNHLY and CDR2 FYNNEI. V was trimmed by 3 bases and J by 2 bases, leaving 1 base between them. The CDR3 region is CASSDTNEKLFF. Written as DNA, the CDR3 is TGTGCCAGCAGTGATACTAATGAAAAACTGTTTTTT.